This T cell receptor beta chain stems from a study of T cells in Graves' hyperthyroidism and ophthalmopathy. Study-wide findings and caveats: Expanded thyroid clonotypes (above 0.001) were mostly also found in blood.

This clonotype came up many times. The antigen is not known. What was amplified from RNA transcripts were TCR beta CDR3 regions. First-round RT-PCR of the TCR CDR3 relied on the HTBI primer set. TCRdb processed the multiplex PCR reads anew with MiXCR; each CDR3 protein has one entry. The profile covers 350,000 to 400,000 distinct CDR3 sequences, with more than 11% appearing a single time and roughly 9.6% taken by the ten largest. Aged 18 to 65, the patients had hyperthyroidism that was newly diagnosed and had lasted under 2 months. Exclusion of a patient resulted from uncontrolled infection, other autoimmune disease, pregnancy or lactation. More than 8 ml fresh peripheral blood yielded the PBMCs. CDR1 and CDR2 (germline): SGHTA, FQGNSA. CDR3 length: 14 residues. V was shortened by 4 bases and J by 10 bases, with 19 bases between the two germline ends.

The TCR originated in a woman aged 60-75 years with Graves' hyperthyroidism. Sequencing used blood. This sequence joins TRBV7-2 and TRBJ1-1; D is unresolved. CDR3 in DNA: TGTGCCAGCAGCTCTCGGTCCGAGCCAACGGGAGCTTTCTTT. Protein: CASSSRSEPTGAFF.